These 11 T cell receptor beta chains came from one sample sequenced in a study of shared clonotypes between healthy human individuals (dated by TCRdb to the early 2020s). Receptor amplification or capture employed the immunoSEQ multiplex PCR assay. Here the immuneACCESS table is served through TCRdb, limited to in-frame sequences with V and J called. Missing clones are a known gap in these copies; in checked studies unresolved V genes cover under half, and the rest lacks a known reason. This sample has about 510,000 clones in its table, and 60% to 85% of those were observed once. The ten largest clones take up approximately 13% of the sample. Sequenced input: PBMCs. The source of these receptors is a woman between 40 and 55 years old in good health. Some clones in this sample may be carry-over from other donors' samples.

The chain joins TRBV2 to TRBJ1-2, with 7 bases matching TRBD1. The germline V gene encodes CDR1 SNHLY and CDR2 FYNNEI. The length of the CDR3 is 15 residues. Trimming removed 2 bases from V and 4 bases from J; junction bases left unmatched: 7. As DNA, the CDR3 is TGTGCCAGCAGTGAATGGACAGGTTCGGCCTATGGCTACACCTTC. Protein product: CASSEWTGSAYGYTF.

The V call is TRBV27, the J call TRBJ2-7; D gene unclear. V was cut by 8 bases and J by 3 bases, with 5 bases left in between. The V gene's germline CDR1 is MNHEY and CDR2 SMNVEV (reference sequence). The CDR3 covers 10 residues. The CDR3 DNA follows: TGTGCCAGCGGCGTCTACGAGCAGTACTTC. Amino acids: CASGVYEQYF.

CDR3 in DNA: TGTGCCTGGAGTGTCGGAGGGGCGGGAGAAAAACTGTTTTTT. This gives the protein CAWSVGGAGEKLFF. The rearrangement joins TRBV30 to TRBJ1-4, with D possibly matching TRBD1 (5 bases). V dropped 0 bases and J dropped 8 bases, with 13 bases sitting between them. The CDR3 has 14 residues. Germline CDR1 is GTSNPN and CDR2 is SVGIG (reference sequence).

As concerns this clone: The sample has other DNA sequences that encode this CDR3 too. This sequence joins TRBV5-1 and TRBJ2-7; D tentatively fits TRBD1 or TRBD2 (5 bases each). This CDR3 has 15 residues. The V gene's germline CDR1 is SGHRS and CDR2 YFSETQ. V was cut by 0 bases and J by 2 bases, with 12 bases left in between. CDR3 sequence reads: CASSLVGTGTYEQYF. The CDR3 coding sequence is TGCGCCAGCAGCTTGGTCGGGACGGGTACCTACGAGCAGTACTTC.

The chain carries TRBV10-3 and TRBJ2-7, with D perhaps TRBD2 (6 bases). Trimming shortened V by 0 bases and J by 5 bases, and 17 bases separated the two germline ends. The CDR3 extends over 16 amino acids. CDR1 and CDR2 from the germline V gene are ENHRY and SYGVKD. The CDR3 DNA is TGTGCCATCAGTGAGTCGATTAGCGGAGGGTATAACGAGCAGTACTTC. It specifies CAISESISGGYNEQYF.

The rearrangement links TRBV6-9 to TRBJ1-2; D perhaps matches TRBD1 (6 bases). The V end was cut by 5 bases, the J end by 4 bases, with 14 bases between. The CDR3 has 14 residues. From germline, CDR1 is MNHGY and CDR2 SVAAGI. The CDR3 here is CASSNEDSSYGYTF. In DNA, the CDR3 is TGTGCCAGCAGTAACGAGGACAGCTCCTATGGCTACACCTTC.

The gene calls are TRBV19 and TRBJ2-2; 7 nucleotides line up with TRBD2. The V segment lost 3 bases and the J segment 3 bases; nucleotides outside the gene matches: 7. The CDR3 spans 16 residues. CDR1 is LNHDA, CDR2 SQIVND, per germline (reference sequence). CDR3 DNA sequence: TGTGCCAGTAGTATTTCGGGGGGTTGGGACACCGGGGAGCTGTTTTTT. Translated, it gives CASSISGGWDTGELFF.

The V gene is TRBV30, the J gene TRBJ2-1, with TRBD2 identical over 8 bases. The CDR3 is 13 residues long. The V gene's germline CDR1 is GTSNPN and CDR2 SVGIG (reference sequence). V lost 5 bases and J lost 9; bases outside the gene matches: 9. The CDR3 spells CAWEKRESGEQFF. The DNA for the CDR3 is TGTGCCTGGGAGAAGCGGGAGAGCGGTGAGCAGTTCTTC. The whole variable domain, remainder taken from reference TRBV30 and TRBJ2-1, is SQTIHQWPATLVQPVGSPLSLECTVEGTSNPNLYWYRQAAGRGLQLLFYSVGIGQISSEVPQNLSASRPQDRQFILSSKKLLLSDSGFYLCAWEKRESGEQFFGPGTRLTVL.

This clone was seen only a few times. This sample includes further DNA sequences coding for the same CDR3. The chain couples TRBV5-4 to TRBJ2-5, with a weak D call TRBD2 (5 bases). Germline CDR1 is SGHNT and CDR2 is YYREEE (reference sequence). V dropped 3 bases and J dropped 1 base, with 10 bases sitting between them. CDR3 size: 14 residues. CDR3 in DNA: TGTGCCAGCAGCTCCCGGGATAGCCAAGAGACCCAGTACTTC. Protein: CASSSRDSQETQYF.

The CDR3 here is CASSPPGGDSPLHF. The CDR3 DNA reads as TGTGCCAGCTCACCACCCGGGGGGGATTCACCCCTCCACTTT. V gene TRBV18 combines with J gene TRBJ1-6, with D tentatively TRBD1 (5 bases). CDR3 size: 14 residues. The V gene lost 0 bases and the J gene lost 8 bases, with 8 bases spanning the gap. In germline, CDR1 is KGHSH, CDR2 LQKENI.

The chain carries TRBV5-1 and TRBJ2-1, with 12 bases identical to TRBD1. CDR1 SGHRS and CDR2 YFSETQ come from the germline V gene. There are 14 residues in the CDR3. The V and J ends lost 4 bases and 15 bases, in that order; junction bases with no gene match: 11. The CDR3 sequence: CASSGGTGGVLTFF. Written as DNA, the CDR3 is TGCGCCAGCAGCGGTGGGACAGGGGGCGTATTAACGTTCTTC.